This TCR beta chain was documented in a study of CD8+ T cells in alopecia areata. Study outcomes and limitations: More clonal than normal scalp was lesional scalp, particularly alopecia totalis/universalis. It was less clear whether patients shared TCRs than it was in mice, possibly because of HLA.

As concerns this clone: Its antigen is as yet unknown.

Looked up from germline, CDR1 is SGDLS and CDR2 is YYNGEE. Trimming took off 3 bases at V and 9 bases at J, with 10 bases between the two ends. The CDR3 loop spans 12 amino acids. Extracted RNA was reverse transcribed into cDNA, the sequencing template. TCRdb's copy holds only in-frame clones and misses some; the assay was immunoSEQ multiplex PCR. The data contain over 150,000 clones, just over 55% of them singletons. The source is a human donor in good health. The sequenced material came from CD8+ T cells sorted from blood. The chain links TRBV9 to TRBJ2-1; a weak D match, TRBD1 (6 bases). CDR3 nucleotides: TGTGCCAGCAGCGCGACCAGGGGTGAGCAGTTCTTC. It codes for CASSATRGEQFF.